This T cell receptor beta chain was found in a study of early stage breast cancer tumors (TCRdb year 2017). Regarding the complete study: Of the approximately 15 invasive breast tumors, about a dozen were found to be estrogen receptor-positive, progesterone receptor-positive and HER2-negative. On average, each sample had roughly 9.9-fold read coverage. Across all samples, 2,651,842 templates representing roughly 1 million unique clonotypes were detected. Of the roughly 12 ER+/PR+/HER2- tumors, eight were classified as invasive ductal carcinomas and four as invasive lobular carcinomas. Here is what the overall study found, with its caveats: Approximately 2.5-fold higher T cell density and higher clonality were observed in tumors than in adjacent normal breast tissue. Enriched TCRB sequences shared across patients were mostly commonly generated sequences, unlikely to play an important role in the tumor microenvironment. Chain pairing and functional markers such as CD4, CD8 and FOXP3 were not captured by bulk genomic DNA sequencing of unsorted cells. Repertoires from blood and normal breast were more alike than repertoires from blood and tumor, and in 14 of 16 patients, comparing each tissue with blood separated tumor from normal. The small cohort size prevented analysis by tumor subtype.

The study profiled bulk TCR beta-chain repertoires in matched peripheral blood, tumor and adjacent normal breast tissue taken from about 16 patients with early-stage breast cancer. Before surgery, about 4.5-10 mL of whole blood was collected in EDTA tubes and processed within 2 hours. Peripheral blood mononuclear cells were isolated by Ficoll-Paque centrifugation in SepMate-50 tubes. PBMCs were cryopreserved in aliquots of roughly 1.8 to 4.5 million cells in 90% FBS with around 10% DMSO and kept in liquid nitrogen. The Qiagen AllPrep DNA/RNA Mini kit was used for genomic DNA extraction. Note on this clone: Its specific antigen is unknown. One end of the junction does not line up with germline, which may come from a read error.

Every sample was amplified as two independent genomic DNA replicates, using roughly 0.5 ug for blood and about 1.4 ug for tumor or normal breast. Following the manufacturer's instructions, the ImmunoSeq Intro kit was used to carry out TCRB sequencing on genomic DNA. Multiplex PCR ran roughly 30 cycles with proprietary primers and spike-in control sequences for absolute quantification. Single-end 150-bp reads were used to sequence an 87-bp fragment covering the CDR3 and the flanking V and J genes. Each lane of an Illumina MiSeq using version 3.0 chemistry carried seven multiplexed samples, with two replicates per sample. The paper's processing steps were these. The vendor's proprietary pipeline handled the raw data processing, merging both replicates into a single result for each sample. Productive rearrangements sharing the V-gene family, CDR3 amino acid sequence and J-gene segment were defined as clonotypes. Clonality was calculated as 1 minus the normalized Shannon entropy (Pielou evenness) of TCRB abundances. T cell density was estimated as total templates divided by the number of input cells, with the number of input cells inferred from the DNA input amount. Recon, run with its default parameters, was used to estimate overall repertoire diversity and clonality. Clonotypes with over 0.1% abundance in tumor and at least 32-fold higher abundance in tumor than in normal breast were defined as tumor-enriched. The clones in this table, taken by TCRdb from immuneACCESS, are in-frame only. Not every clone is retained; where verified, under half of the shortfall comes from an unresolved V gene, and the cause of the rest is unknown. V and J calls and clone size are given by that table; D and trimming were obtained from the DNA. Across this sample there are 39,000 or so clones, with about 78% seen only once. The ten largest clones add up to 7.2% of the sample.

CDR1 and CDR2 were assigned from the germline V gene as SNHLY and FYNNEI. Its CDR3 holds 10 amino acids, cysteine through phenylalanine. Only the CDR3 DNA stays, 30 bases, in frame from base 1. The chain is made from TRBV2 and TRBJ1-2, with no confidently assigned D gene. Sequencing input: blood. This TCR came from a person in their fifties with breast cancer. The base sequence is TGTGCCAGCAGTGAGGGCCTCCCCCTCTTC. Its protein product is CASSEGLPLF.